The next 26 T cell receptor beta chains were all read from a single sample in a study of blood T cell repertoires in COVID-19. The table came from immunoSEQ multiplex PCR; TCRdb's copy has only in-frame clones and leaves some out. The profile shows 200,000 to 300,000 clones, roughly 87% of them singletons. The sequenced sample was PBMCs or T cells enriched from blood (not recorded which). The source of these receptors is a woman aged 25 to 39 with acute COVID-19.

Only one count was recorded for this clone. The chain is built from TRBV24-1 and TRBJ2-1, with a weak D call TRBD2 (6 bases). Germline CDR1 reads KGHDR; CDR2 reads SFDVKD. CDR3 length equals 13 residues. Trimming stripped 4 bases from V and 7 bases from J, with 10 bases between. Here the CDR3 reads CATSEEGWNEQFF. The CDR3 DNA reads as TGTGCCACCAGTGAGGAGGGATGGAATGAGCAGTTCTTC.

V is TRBV20-1 and J is TRBJ2-7; D is perhaps TRBD2 (6 bases). The V end lost 3 bases, the J end lost 3 bases, and 18 bases lay between the germline ends. The CDR3 is 15 amino acids. Germline CDR1 is DFQATT and CDR2 is SNEGSKA (reference sequence). The CDR3 bases are TGCAGTGCTAGTGGGAGAGTGGGGGGTGACTACGAGCAGTACTTC. Its protein product is CSASGRVGGDYEQYF.

This chain connects TRBV28 to TRBJ1-1; 7 bases map to TRBD1. The CDR3 covers 15 residues. Unmatched junction bases numbered 11, after V lost 6 bases and J lost 4 bases. Germline lookup yields CDR1 MDHEN and CDR2 SYDVKM. This chain's CDR3 is CASSPQEGAGTEAFF. The DNA of the CDR3 is TGTGCCAGCAGCCCCCAGGAGGGGGCGGGCACTGAAGCTTTCTTT. Using reference TRBV28 and TRBJ1-1 for the parts outside the CDR3, the full variable domain is DVKVTQSSRYLVKRTGEKVFLECVQDMDHENMFWYRQDPGLGLRLIYFSYDVKMKEKGDIPEGYSVSREKKERFSLILESASTNQTSMYLCASSPQEGAGTEAFFGQGTRLTVV.

The V and J genes are TRBV5-1 and TRBJ1-6; 8 bases map to TRBD1. Germline lookup yields CDR1 SGHRS and CDR2 YFSETQ. The CDR3 extends over 15 amino acids. Trimming removed 3 bases from V and 8 bases from J; junction bases left unmatched: 7. The CDR3 DNA sequence: TGCGCCAGCAGCTCGACAGGGGTCCGGCATTCACCCCTCCACTTT. It yields the protein CASSSTGVRHSPLHF.

This clone was recorded a few times. V gene TRBV7-9 combines with J gene TRBJ1-2; 7 bases agree with TRBD1. Germline CDR1 reads SEHNR; CDR2 reads FQNEAQ (reference sequence). Trimming removed 0 bases from V and 8 bases from J; junction bases left unmatched: 6. The CDR3 is 14 residues long. The DNA for the CDR3 is TGTGCCAGCAGCTTAGCTGACAGGGCGTACGGCTACACCTTC. As protein: CASSLADRAYGYTF.

The genes are TRBV16 and TRBJ1-3; perhaps TRBD1 as D (5 bases). Trimming removed 1 base at V and 2 bases at J, with 12 bases between. The CDR3 is made up of 16 amino acids. Germline CDR1 KGHSY, CDR2 FQNENV. The CDR3 DNA sequence: TGTGCCAGCAGCCAATGGGGCCCCGACCCTGGAAACACCATATATTTT. It specifies CASSQWGPDPGNTIYF.

This sequence joins TRBV19 and TRBJ2-1; 9 bases align to TRBD1. The CDR3 is made up of 13 amino acids. CDR1 and CDR2 (germline): LNHDA, SQIVND (reference sequence). The J segment lost 6 bases and the V segment lost 8 bases, leaving 5 bases of the junction unmatched. CDR3 amino acids: CASSDRGGNEQFF. As DNA, the CDR3 is TGTGCCAGTTCGGACAGGGGAGGCAATGAGCAGTTCTTC.

The chain carries TRBV6-6 and TRBJ1-1; weak D call: TRBD1 (6 bases). The V end lost 5 bases, the J end lost 6 bases, and 25 bases lay between the germline ends. The CDR3 has 17 amino acids. Germline CDR1 and CDR2: MNHNY and SVGAGI (reference sequence). DNA of the CDR3: TGTGCCAGCAGTCCAAGGGGGGGTTTAAGGGGTAACGCTGAAGCTTTCTTT. Protein: CASSPRGGLRGNAEAFF.

This chain uses TRBV12-5 with TRBJ2-1; 9 bases align to TRBD1. CDR3 length: 16 amino acids. CDR1 and CDR2 from the germline V gene are LGHNT and FRNRAP. V was pared by 4 bases and J by 4 bases, with 8 bases of the junction left unmatched. CDR3 sequence reads: CASGSATGTGYNEQFF. DNA of the CDR3: TGTGCTAGTGGTTCCGCCACCGGGACAGGGTACAATGAGCAGTTCTTC.

The chain combines TRBV5-1 with TRBJ2-5; 12 positions match TRBD1. Losses at the gene ends were 1 base for V and 5 bases for J; bases not matched to a gene: 6. The CDR3 consists of 16 residues. Germline V lookup: CDR1 SGHRS, CDR2 YFSETQ. The CDR3 sequence: CASSLTGTGGQETQYF. The DNA for the CDR3 is TGCGCCAGCAGCTTGACTGGGACAGGGGGCCAGGAGACCCAGTACTTC.

To note about this clone: Other nucleotide sequences in the sample specify the same CDR3. This chain uses TRBV6-5 with TRBJ1-2; 8 positions match TRBD1. V was pared by 0 bases and J by 8 bases, with 8 bases of the junction left unmatched. The CDR3 consists of 15 residues. Germline assignment: CDR1 MNHEY and CDR2 SVGAGI. The CDR3 sequence is CASSYSGQGASGYTF. For the CDR3, the DNA is TGTGCCAGCAGTTACTCGGGCCAGGGGGCATCCGGCTACACCTTC.

The rearrangement joins TRBV6-4 to TRBJ1-4, with D perhaps TRBD1 (5 bases). The V end was cut by 4 bases, the J end by 4 bases, with 19 bases between. Germline CDR1 is MRHNA and CDR2 is SNTAGT. CDR3 length: 17 residues. This CDR3 reads CASSGSAGRLFNEKLFF. The CDR3 coding sequence is TGTGCCAGCAGTGGGAGTGCAGGGCGGCTATTTAATGAAAAACTGTTTTTT.

This clone was detected once. The J gene is TRBJ2-5, the V gene TRBV7-9, with 7 bases fitting TRBD2. Germline CDR1 is SEHNR and CDR2 is FQNEAQ (reference sequence). V gave up 5 bases and J gave up 3 bases; unmatched junction bases: 15. This CDR3 has 17 amino acids. Here the CDR3 reads CASSAHSLGGREETQYF. CDR3 coding DNA: TGTGCCAGCAGCGCCCACAGCCTCGGGGGGAGGGAAGAGACCCAGTACTTC.

The V call is TRBV30, the J call TRBJ2-5; a weak D match, TRBD1 (6 bases). Trimming shortened V by 5 bases and J by 3 bases, and 13 bases separated the two germline ends. Germline V gene lookup returns CDR1 GTSNPN and CDR2 SVGIG (reference sequence). The CDR3 loop spans 13 amino acids. CDR3 nucleotides: TGTGCCTGGGCACTGGCAGGGGAAGAGACCCAGTACTTC. Its protein is CAWALAGEETQYF.

This chain links TRBV18 with TRBJ1-4; 10 bases align to TRBD1. CDR1 and CDR2 from the germline V gene are KGHSH and LQKENI. J was trimmed by 6 bases and V by 4 bases; bases with no gene match: 8. CDR3 length: 16 residues. DNA of the CDR3: TGTGCCAGCTCACTGTCCCGGGGACAGGGGTATGAAAAACTGTTTTTT. Amino acid sequence: CASSLSRGQGYEKLFF.

V usage is TRBV4-3 and J usage is TRBJ1-1, with D unclear. The CDR3 runs 13 residues. V was shortened by 0 bases and J by 8 bases, with 10 bases between the two germline ends. CDR1 and CDR2 from the germline V gene are LGHNA and YSLEER. The chain's CDR3 is CASSQDVQKEAFF. In DNA form, the CDR3 reads TGCGCCAGCAGCCAAGATGTACAGAAGGAAGCTTTCTTT.

The sample holds one count of this clone. The chain joins TRBV19 to TRBJ1-3; 9 bases fit TRBD1. This CDR3 spans 14 amino acids. Germline V gene lookup returns CDR1 LNHDA and CDR2 SQIVND (reference sequence). Losses at the gene ends were 7 bases for V and 8 bases for J; bases not matched to a gene: 9. For the CDR3, the DNA is TGTGCCAGTACCCAGACAGGGGGTTTGGACACCATATATTTT. This codes for CASTQTGGLDTIYF.

The chain's CDR3 is CASSEGGFSTDTQYF. The CDR3 DNA reads TGTGCCAGCAGTGAGGGAGGTTTTAGCACAGATACGCAGTATTTT. The chain links TRBV25-1 to TRBJ2-3, with D maybe TRBD2 (6 bases). The CDR3 contains 15 residues. The germline V gene encodes CDR1 MGHDK and CDR2 SYGVNS. Trimming took 3 bases from V and 0 from J, leaving 10 bases between them.

This clone came up a few times. V usage is TRBV7-2 and J usage is TRBJ1-6; weak D call: TRBD1 (5 bases). Germline V gives CDR1 SGHTA, CDR2 FQGNSA. The CDR3 is 16 amino acids. With 5 bases removed from V and 7 bases from J, the gap between germline ends came to 18 bases. As DNA, the CDR3 is TGTGCCAGCAGCGCAGGCGGGACCGGCGTAAATTCACCCCTCCACTTT. Amino acid sequence: CASSAGGTGVNSPLHF.

This chain connects TRBV29-1 to TRBJ1-4; 7 bases match TRBD1. CDR1 is SQVTM and CDR2 is ANQGSEA in the germline V gene. The junction had 5 bases not matched to a gene; V was cut back by 5 bases and J by 8 bases. The CDR3 is made up of 12 amino acids. DNA of the CDR3: TGCAGCGTTAAGGGGGCGGGCGAAAAACTGTTTTTT. This encodes CSVKGAGEKLFF.

The chain employs TRBV4-1 and TRBJ2-7, with a tentative D call TRBD1 (6 bases). The germline CDR1 and CDR2 sequences are MGHRA and YSYEKL. The CDR3 extends over 16 amino acids. Trimming removed 3 bases from V and 2 bases from J, with 17 bases in between. The CDR3 loop reads CASSQGTGIFPYEQYF. CDR3 nucleotides: TGCGCCAGCAGCCAGGGTACAGGGATATTCCCCTACGAGCAGTACTTC.

V usage is TRBV14 and J usage is TRBJ1-5, with 7 bases lining up with TRBD1. CDR1 and CDR2 from the germline V gene are SGHDN and FVKESK. CDR3 length equals 13 residues. V shed 4 bases, J shed 9 bases, and the junction held 6 bases outside the gene matches. CDR3 in DNA: TGTGCCAGCAGCCCTCGACAGGGAGGGCCCCAGCATTTT. Protein sequence: CASSPRQGGPQHF.

This clone has only a few counts. V gene TRBV19 combines with J gene TRBJ1-4, with a possible D match to TRBD1 (5 bases). Germline CDR1 is LNHDA and CDR2 is SQIVND (reference sequence). Trimming shortened V by 7 bases and J by 6 bases, and 15 bases separated the two germline ends. CDR3 length: 14 amino acids. Written as DNA, the CDR3 is TGTGCCAGTACTACAGGCCTCAGGGATGAAAAACTGTTTTTT. Translated, it gives CASTTGLRDEKLFF.

The chain recombines TRBV7-9 with TRBJ1-5; no clear D. The CDR3 runs 13 residues. Germline values: CDR1 SEHNR, CDR2 FQNEAQ (reference sequence). The germline V and J ends were trimmed by 1 base and 5 bases, with 6 bases remaining between them. CDR3 sequence: CASSLGQYQPQHF. As DNA, the CDR3 is TGTGCCAGCAGCTTAGGTCAGTATCAGCCCCAGCATTTT.

This rearrangement joins TRBV29-1 to TRBJ1-5; 7 bases are shared with TRBD1. The germline V gene encodes CDR1 SQVTM and CDR2 ANQGSEA. CDR3 length equals 17 residues. The CDR3 spells CKHVEVGSGQSNQPQHF. The DNA of the CDR3 is TGCAAGCACGTTGAAGTGGGTTCGGGACAGAGCAATCAGCCCCAGCATTTT. Together with reference TRBV29-1 and TRBJ1-5, the CDR3 gives the full variable domain: SAVISQKPSRDICQRGTSLTIQCQVDSQVTMMFWYRQQPGQSLTLIATANQGSEATYESGFVIDKFPISRPNLTFSTLTVSNMSPEDSSIYLCKHVEVGSGQSNQPQHFGDGTRLSIL.

This clone has only one observation. The CDR3 DNA sequence: TGTGCCAGCAGCTTAGAGACATTAGGCAGCTACACCTTC. This translates into CASSLETLGSYTF. The gene calls are TRBV7-2 and TRBJ1-2; D gene ambiguous. The V and J ends lost 1 base and 9 bases respectively, with 12 bases between them. CDR1 SGHTA and CDR2 FQGNSA come from the germline V gene. This CDR3 is 13 amino acids long.